Listed below are T cell receptor beta chains from one sample, sequenced in a study of blood T cell repertoires in COVID-19. TCRdb's copy holds only in-frame clones and misses some; the assay was immunoSEQ multiplex PCR. Of 250,000 or so clones in the sample, just over 85% were seen once. The specimen sequenced was peripheral blood. Source of these receptors: a man older than 75 with acute or convalescent COVID-19. Both conserved end residues are part of each CDR3. A D gene is named only where the DNA matches it firmly. Only part of the rows carry a size: once, few, many, or a class if the clone is expanded.

14,TRBJ2-3,NA,TRBV11-2,NA,CASSPTRVQDTQYF,TGTGCCAGCAGCCCTACTAGAGTGCAAGATACGCAGTATTTT
14,TRBJ2-7,TRBD1,TRBV4-1,NA,CASGPGQGSYEQYF,TGCGCCAGCGGGCCGGGACAGGGCTCCTACGAGCAGTACTTC
16,TRBJ2-1,NA,TRBV4-2,NA,CASSLIGTPLDNEQFF,TGTGCCAGCAGCCTCATCGGGACACCACTCGACAATGAGCAGTTCTTC
18,TRBJ1-2,TRBD1,TRBV6-2/TRBV6-3,NA,CASSFYTGDLNTHYGYTF,TGTGCCAGCAGTTTTTATACAGGGGACCTAAATACTCACTATGGCTACACCTTC
15,TRBJ1-4,NA,TRBV19,NA,CASSANRVTNEKLFF,TGTGCCAGTAGTGCCAACAGGGTGACTAATGAAAAACTGTTTTTT
15,TRBJ1-2,NA,TRBV5-1,NA,CASSLVVQSNYGYTF,TGCGCCAGCAGCTTGGTGGTCCAGTCCAACTATGGCTACACCTTC
17,TRBJ1-3,NA,TRBV18,NA,CASSPYGGTPAGNTIYF,TGTGCCAGCTCACCTTATGGCGGGACTCCAGCTGGAAACACCATATATTTT
16,TRBJ1-2,NA,TRBV6-2/TRBV6-3,many,CASSAERQKFNYGYTF,TGTGCCAGCAGTGCCGAAAGACAGAAGTTTAACTATGGCTACACCTTC
20,TRBJ2-1,TRBD1,TRBV3-1/TRBV3-2,NA,CASSLTFTSQGQGTYNEQFF,TGTGCCAGCAGCCTTACTTTTACTTCCCAGGGACAGGGAACCTACAATGAGCAGTTCTTC
19,TRBJ1-5,NA,TRBV21-1,NA,CASSGGDRRHQGNDQPQHF,TGTGCCAGCAGCGGGGGGGACCGACGGCACCAGGGGAATGATCAGCCCCAGCATTTT
12,TRBJ2-7,NA,TRBV7-3,once,CASRPPQFGQYF,TGTGCCAGCAGGCCCCCCCAGTTTGGGCAGTACTTC
17,TRBJ2-1,TRBD2,TRBV7-3,NA,CASSLRPSGRRDNEQFF,TGTGCCAGCAGCTTAAGGCCTAGCGGGAGGCGGGACAATGAGCAGTTCTTC
16,TRBJ2-5,TRBD1,TRBV7-8,NA,CASSLEVGTVQETQYF,TGTGCCAGCAGCTTAGAGGTCGGGACAGTACAAGAGACCCAGTACTTC
15,TRBJ2-7,TRBD1,TRBV3-1/TRBV3-2,NA,CASSRSGQASYEQYF,TGTGCCAGCAGCCGCTCGGGACAGGCCTCCTACGAGCAGTACTTC
12,TRBJ2-1,NA,TRBV7-8,few,CASSPGLNEQFF,TGTGCCAGCAGCCCAGGACTAAATGAGCAGTTCTTC
18,TRBJ1-2,TRBD1,TRBV11-2,NA,CASSLWRSQGAENYGYTF,TGTGCCAGCAGCTTATGGAGGTCGCAGGGGGCGGAAAACTATGGCTACACCTTC
17,TRBJ2-1,NA,TRBV28,NA,CASSFYSSGSSYNEQFF,TGTGCCAGCAGTTTCTACTCCAGCGGAAGCTCCTACAATGAGCAGTTCTTC
18,TRBJ2-3,TRBD2,TRBV15,NA,CATGRGLAGGPITDTQYF,TGTGCTACCGGGAGGGGCCTCGCGGGAGGACCCATCACAGATACGCAGTATTTT
14,TRBJ2-3,TRBD2,TRBV2,NA,CASSFGLALDTQYF,TGTGCCAGCAGTTTCGGACTAGCGCTAGATACGCAGTATTTT
14,TRBJ1-5,NA,TRBV3-1/TRBV3-2,NA,CASSQALTGGPQHF,TGTGCCAGCAGCCAAGCCCTCACGGGGGGGCCCCAGCATTTT
15,TRBJ2-2,TRBD2,TRBV7-2,NA,CASSLAGGPTGELFF,TGTGCCAGCAGCTTAGCGGGAGGGCCCACCGGGGAGCTGTTTTTT
16,TRBJ2-4,TRBD2,TRBV11-2,NA,CASSPTNSGIKNIQYF,TGTGCCAGCAGCCCAACGAATAGCGGGATCAAAAACATTCAGTACTTC
14,TRBJ1-1,TRBD1,TRBV5-4,few,CASSPQGGNTEAFF,TGTGCCAGCAGCCCCCAGGGGGGGAACACTGAAGCTTTCTTT
17,TRBJ2-1,TRBD2,TRBV7-2,NA,CASSQEVAGGYGNEQFF,TGTGCCAGCAGCCAGGAGGTAGCGGGAGGATACGGCAATGAGCAGTTCTTC
13,TRBJ2-1,TRBD2,TRBV27,NA,CASSPELAPGQFF,TGTGCCAGCAGCCCAGAACTAGCGCCAGGGCAGTTCTTC
13,TRBJ2-1,NA,TRBV5-1,NA,CASSLASEGEQFF,TGCGCCAGCAGCTTGGCCAGTGAGGGTGAGCAGTTCTTC
15,TRBJ1-1,TRBD1,TRBV27,NA,CASSFHRSGGTEAFF,TGTGCCAGCAGTTTTCACCGCTCAGGGGGCACTGAAGCTTTCTTT
16,TRBJ2-7,TRBD2,TRBV6-6,NA,CASSYRRAGGTYEQYF,TGTGCCAGCAGTTACCGCCGGGCGGGAGGTACCTACGAGCAGTACTTC
13,TRBJ1-5,NA,TRBV2,NA,CASRQDGNQPQHF,TGTGCCAGCAGACAGGACGGCAATCAGCCCCAGCATTTT
16,TRBJ1-6,NA,TRBV7-2,NA,CASSLRSTGRYSPLHF,TGTGCCAGCAGCTTACGAAGCACAGGGCGGTATTCACCCCTCCACTTT
15,TRBJ1-6,NA,TRBV5-1,few,CASSLGDIGDSPLHF,TGCGCCAGCAGCTTGGGGGACATAGGGGATTCACCCCTCCACTTT
15,TRBJ1-6,NA,TRBV3-1/TRBV3-2,NA,CASSQAVGPPVLHHF,TGTGCCAGCAGCCAAGCGGTGGGGCCTCCCGTCCTTCACCACTTT
16,TRBJ2-1,NA,TRBV7-9,NA,CASSPLQGKDYNEQFF,TGTGCCAGCAGCCCCCTACAGGGAAAAGACTACAATGAGCAGTTCTTC
14,TRBJ1-5,NA,TRBV3-1/TRBV3-2,few,CASSRGTVNQPQHF,TGTGCCAGCAGCCGCGGGACGGTTAATCAGCCCCAGCATTTT
14,TRBJ2-2,NA,TRBV9,NA,CASSVQQGTGELFF,TGTGCCAGCAGCGTACAACAGGGAACCGGGGAGCTGTTTTTT
16,TRBJ1-1,NA,TRBV5-1,NA,CASSLDGPASNTEAFF,TGCGCCAGCAGCTTGGACGGTCCAGCGTCGAACACTGAAGCTTTCTTT
16,TRBJ2-5,TRBD2,TRBV5-6,NA,CASSWESGRARETQYF,TGTGCCAGCAGCTGGGAGAGCGGGAGGGCCCGGGAGACCCAGTACTTC
14,TRBJ2-5,NA,TRBV5-1,NA,CASSEPGMWETRYF,TGCGCCAGCAGCGAACCCGGGATGTGGGAGACCCGGTACTTC
15,TRBJ1-1,TRBD1,TRBV18,NA,CASSPGDRGLTEAFF,TGTGCCAGCTCACCGGGGGACAGGGGTCTCACTGAAGCTTTCTTT
14,TRBJ2-1,TRBD2,TRBV6-5,NA,CASSGLAGGNEQFF,TGTGCCAGCTCCGGACTAGCGGGAGGCAATGAGCAGTTCTTC
14,TRBJ1-1,NA,TRBV5-8,NA,CASTSAGHNTEAFF,TGTGCCAGCACCTCCGCCGGACATAACACTGAAGCTTTCTTT
12,TRBJ1-2,NA,TRBV7-9,NA,CASSLEGYGYTF,TGTGCCAGCAGCTTAGAGGGGTATGGCTACACCTTC